The rows below give T cell receptor beta chains drawn from one sample of a study of Ad26.COV2.S vaccination and SARS-CoV-2 variants. The table came from immunoSEQ multiplex PCR; TCRdb's copy has only in-frame clones and leaves some out. The data show about 280,000 clones, around 87% seen once. This sample comprised peripheral blood, obtained in a trial of Ad26.COV2.S vaccine versus placebo. These receptors came from a person aged 18-65 years who received the Ad26.COV2.S COVID-19 vaccine or a placebo. The CDR3 runs from the conserved cysteine through the conserved F or W. A D gene is named only where the DNA matches it firmly. Clone size is given for some rows only: seen once, a few or many times, or a class if the clone is expanded.

clone size: NA; J gene: TRBJ1-5; D gene: NA; V gene: TRBV20-1; CDR3 protein: CSASSSNQPQHF; CDR3 DNA: TGCAGTGCTAGTTCCAGCAATCAGCCCCAGCATTTT
clone size: NA; J gene: TRBJ1-1; D gene: NA; V gene: TRBV12-3/TRBV12-4; CDR3 protein: CASSLAENTEAFF; CDR3 DNA: TGTGCCAGCAGTTTAGCCGAGAACACTGAAGCTTTCTTT
clone size: NA; J gene: TRBJ1-3; D gene: TRBD1; V gene: TRBV4-2; CDR3 protein: CASGPPGQGISGNTIYF; CDR3 DNA: TGTGCCAGCGGACCCCCGGGACAGGGCATCTCTGGAAACACCATATATTTT
clone size: NA; J gene: TRBJ1-6; D gene: TRBD1; V gene: TRBV5-6; CDR3 protein: CASSFGTGYNSPLHF; CDR3 DNA: TGTGCCAGCAGCTTCGGGACAGGGTATAATTCACCCCTCCACTTT
clone size: NA; J gene: TRBJ1-5; D gene: NA; V gene: TRBV11-2; CDR3 protein: CASSLGPARNQPQHF; CDR3 DNA: TGTGCCAGCAGCTTAGGCCCGGCCCGCAATCAGCCCCAGCATTTT
clone size: NA; J gene: TRBJ1-1; D gene: NA; V gene: TRBV19; CDR3 protein: CASSPLFIRGNTEAFF; CDR3 DNA: TGTGCCAGTAGTCCTCTTTTCATCAGGGGGAACACTGAAGCTTTCTTT
clone size: NA; J gene: TRBJ1-1; D gene: TRBD1; V gene: TRBV7-9; CDR3 protein: CASSPPGDRLGTEAFF; CDR3 DNA: TGTGCCAGCAGCCCCCCCGGGGACAGGCTGGGAACTGAAGCTTTCTTT
clone size: NA; J gene: TRBJ1-5; D gene: TRBD1; V gene: TRBV28; CDR3 protein: CASSSPGQGFQPQHF; CDR3 DNA: TGTGCCAGCAGTTCACCGGGACAGGGTTTTCAGCCCCAGCATTTT
clone size: NA; J gene: TRBJ2-5; D gene: TRBD1; V gene: TRBV30; CDR3 protein: CAWSVGQQETQYF; CDR3 DNA: TGTGCCTGGAGTGTGGGACAGCAAGAGACCCAGTACTTC
clone size: NA; J gene: TRBJ1-4; D gene: TRBD1; V gene: TRBV5-4; CDR3 protein: CASSSVQGTMLATNEKLFF; CDR3 DNA: TGTGCCAGCAGCTCAGTACAGGGGACCATGTTGGCAACTAATGAAAAACTGTTTTTT
clone size: NA; J gene: TRBJ2-5; D gene: TRBD2; V gene: TRBV4-1; CDR3 protein: CASSQMGLAQETQYF; CDR3 DNA: TGCGCCAGCAGCCAAATGGGACTAGCACAAGAGACCCAGTACTTC
clone size: NA; J gene: TRBJ2-4; D gene: NA; V gene: TRBV18; CDR3 protein: CASSDLQAKNIQYF; CDR3 DNA: TGTGCCAGCTCCGATCTACAAGCCAAAAACATTCAGTACTTC
clone size: NA; J gene: TRBJ2-7; D gene: TRBD1; V gene: TRBV6-5; CDR3 protein: CASRQSRQGTYEQYF; CDR3 DNA: TGTGCCAGCCGACAATCCCGACAGGGTACCTACGAGCAGTACTTC
clone size: once; J gene: TRBJ1-5; D gene: NA; V gene: TRBV7-8; CDR3 protein: CASNSRADQPQHF; CDR3 DNA: TGTGCCAGCAACAGTAGGGCCGATCAGCCCCAGCATTTT
clone size: NA; J gene: TRBJ1-6; D gene: NA; V gene: TRBV14; CDR3 protein: CASSVGLGRSPLHF; CDR3 DNA: TGTGCCAGCAGCGTTGGTCTGGGGAGATCACCCCTCCACTTT
clone size: NA; J gene: TRBJ2-3; D gene: TRBD1; V gene: TRBV4-1; CDR3 protein: CASSQIGTEIRDTQYF; CDR3 DNA: TGCGCCAGCAGCCAAATTGGGACAGAGATAAGAGATACGCAGTATTTT
clone size: once; J gene: TRBJ2-6; D gene: NA; V gene: TRBV18; CDR3 protein: CASSPGQMSGANVLTF; CDR3 DNA: TGTGCCAGCTCACCTGGACAGATGTCTGGGGCCAACGTCCTGACTTTC
clone size: NA; J gene: TRBJ2-5; D gene: TRBD2; V gene: TRBV7-7; CDR3 protein: CASSPTPGLAGVRETQYF; CDR3 DNA: TGTGCCAGCAGCCCAACACCGGGACTAGCGGGAGTACGCGAGACCCAGTACTTC
clone size: NA; J gene: TRBJ2-7; D gene: NA; V gene: TRBV25-1; CDR3 protein: CASSEEASYEQYF; CDR3 DNA: TGTGCCAGCAGTGAGGAGGCTTCCTACGAGCAGTACTTC
clone size: NA; J gene: TRBJ1-4; D gene: NA; V gene: TRBV7-9; CDR3 protein: CASTPWEDNEKLFF; CDR3 DNA: TGTGCCAGCACCCCCTGGGAAGATAATGAAAAACTGTTTTTT
clone size: NA; J gene: TRBJ1-1; D gene: TRBD1; V gene: TRBV5-1; CDR3 protein: CASSPGQPGNTEAFF; CDR3 DNA: TGCGCCAGCAGCCCGGGACAGCCGGGGAACACTGAAGCTTTCTTT
clone size: NA; J gene: TRBJ2-3; D gene: NA; V gene: TRBV7-2; CDR3 protein: CASSPYSTDTQYF; CDR3 DNA: TGTGCCAGCAGCCCTTATAGCACAGATACGCAGTATTTT
clone size: NA; J gene: TRBJ2-5; D gene: NA; V gene: TRBV6-2/TRBV6-3; CDR3 protein: CASSRHESAKETQYF; CDR3 DNA: TGTGCCAGCAGCCGTCATGAATCTGCAAAAGAGACCCAGTACTTC
clone size: NA; J gene: TRBJ2-4; D gene: NA; V gene: TRBV19; CDR3 protein: CASSIGVNRAQYF; CDR3 DNA: TGTGCCAGTAGTATAGGAGTTAACAGGGCTCAGTACTTC
clone size: NA; J gene: TRBJ2-1; D gene: NA; V gene: TRBV15; CDR3 protein: CATSRDTGYNEQFF; CDR3 DNA: TGTGCCACCAGCAGAGATACGGGCTACAATGAGCAGTTCTTC
clone size: many; J gene: TRBJ2-7; D gene: NA; V gene: TRBV5-4; CDR3 protein: CASSLELYSEQYF; CDR3 DNA: TGTGCCAGCAGCCTTGAACTGTACAGCGAGCAGTACTTC
clone size: NA; J gene: TRBJ1-1; D gene: NA; V gene: TRBV21-1; CDR3 protein: CASSKIRGLRDTEAFF; CDR3 DNA: TGTGCCAGCAGTAAAATCAGGGGGCTAAGGGACACTGAAGCTTTCTTT
clone size: NA; J gene: TRBJ2-1; D gene: NA; V gene: TRBV5-1; CDR3 protein: CASSSLVAVSYNEQFF; CDR3 DNA: TGCGCCAGCAGCTCCCTTGTCGCGGTCTCCTACAATGAGCAGTTCTTC
clone size: NA; J gene: TRBJ2-1; D gene: TRBD2; V gene: TRBV28; CDR3 protein: CASSLGGTNNEQFF; CDR3 DNA: TGTGCCAGCAGTTTAGGCGGGACTAACAATGAGCAGTTCTTC
clone size: NA; J gene: TRBJ1-2; D gene: NA; V gene: TRBV6-2/TRBV6-3; CDR3 protein: CASSYSSGGSYGYTF; CDR3 DNA: TGTGCCAGCAGTTACTCTTCTGGGGGGAGCTATGGCTACACCTTC
clone size: NA; J gene: TRBJ2-7; D gene: TRBD1; V gene: TRBV11-2; CDR3 protein: CASSLHGTAYEQYF; CDR3 DNA: TGTGCCAGCAGCTTGCACGGGACAGCCTACGAGCAGTACTTC
clone size: NA; J gene: TRBJ2-7; D gene: TRBD1; V gene: TRBV25-1; CDR3 protein: CASSGDRTRYEQYF; CDR3 DNA: TGTGCCAGCAGTGGGGACAGGACCCGCTACGAGCAGTACTTC
clone size: NA; J gene: TRBJ1-4; D gene: NA; V gene: TRBV5-6; CDR3 protein: CASSFGYYEKLFF; CDR3 DNA: TGTGCCAGCAGCTTTGGGTATTACGAAAAACTGTTTTTT
clone size: NA; J gene: TRBJ1-4; D gene: NA; V gene: TRBV5-6; CDR3 protein: CASSLRANNEKLFF; CDR3 DNA: TGTGCCAGCAGCTTAAGAGCGAATAATGAAAAACTGTTTTTT
clone size: NA; J gene: TRBJ2-3; D gene: NA; V gene: TRBV29-1; CDR3 protein: CSVVSTDTQYF; CDR3 DNA: TGCAGCGTTGTTAGCACAGATACGCAGTATTTT
clone size: NA; J gene: TRBJ1-3; D gene: TRBD1; V gene: TRBV7-9; CDR3 protein: CASWDRAKGNTIYF; CDR3 DNA: TGTGCCAGCTGGGACAGGGCGAAAGGAAACACCATATATTTT
clone size: NA; J gene: TRBJ2-3; D gene: NA; V gene: TRBV10-3; CDR3 protein: CAIRAETSTDTQYF; CDR3 DNA: TGTGCCATCAGAGCGGAAACAAGCACAGATACGCAGTATTTT
clone size: NA; J gene: TRBJ2-3; D gene: NA; V gene: TRBV30; CDR3 protein: CAWEGPPSTDTQYF; CDR3 DNA: TGTGCCTGGGAGGGACCGCCTAGCACAGATACGCAGTATTTT
clone size: NA; J gene: TRBJ2-7; D gene: NA; V gene: TRBV5-4; CDR3 protein: CASSFRNDYEQYF; CDR3 DNA: TGTGCCAGCAGCTTTCGTAATGACTACGAGCAGTACTTC
clone size: NA; J gene: TRBJ2-3; D gene: TRBD2; V gene: TRBV6-6; CDR3 protein: CASSQGTSWPGTDTQYF; CDR3 DNA: TGTGCCAGCAGTCAGGGGACTAGCTGGCCAGGGACAGATACGCAGTATTTT
clone size: NA; J gene: TRBJ2-1; D gene: NA; V gene: TRBV28; CDR3 protein: CASRNPTYNEQFF; CDR3 DNA: TGTGCCAGCAGGAATCCGACCTACAATGAGCAGTTCTTC
clone size: NA; J gene: TRBJ2-1; D gene: TRBD2; V gene: TRBV30; CDR3 protein: CAWSTLADNEQFF; CDR3 DNA: TGTGCCTGGAGTACTCTAGCGGACAATGAGCAGTTCTTC
clone size: NA; J gene: TRBJ1-5; D gene: NA; V gene: TRBV2; CDR3 protein: CASRAQGSENQPQHF; CDR3 DNA: TGTGCCAGCCGAGCGCAGGGATCTGAAAATCAGCCCCAGCATTTT
clone size: NA; J gene: TRBJ2-3; D gene: NA; V gene: TRBV13; CDR3 protein: CASSLARVTDTQYF; CDR3 DNA: TGTGCCAGCAGCTTAGCCAGAGTCACAGATACGCAGTATTTT
clone size: NA; J gene: TRBJ2-3; D gene: NA; V gene: TRBV14; CDR3 protein: CASRSSGADTQYF; CDR3 DNA: TGTGCCAGCAGGTCCTCGGGGGCAGATACGCAGTATTTT
clone size: NA; J gene: TRBJ2-5; D gene: NA; V gene: TRBV12-3/TRBV12-4; CDR3 protein: CASKGKTQYF; CDR3 DNA: TGTGCCAGCAAGGGGAAGACCCAGTACTTC
clone size: NA; J gene: TRBJ2-7; D gene: NA; V gene: TRBV4-3; CDR3 protein: CASSQGAGPGSAYEQYF; CDR3 DNA: TGCGCCAGCAGCCAAGGTGCAGGCCCAGGGTCTGCCTACGAGCAGTACTTC
clone size: NA; J gene: TRBJ2-1; D gene: TRBD2; V gene: TRBV27; CDR3 protein: CASSFEGLSAYNEQFF; CDR3 DNA: TGTGCCAGCAGTTTCGAGGGACTATCGGCCTACAATGAGCAGTTCTTC
clone size: NA; J gene: TRBJ1-1; D gene: TRBD1; V gene: TRBV18; CDR3 protein: CASSPTWTGRLNTEAFF; CDR3 DNA: TGTGCCAGCTCACCGACTTGGACAGGGCGCCTGAACACTGAAGCTTTCTTT
clone size: NA; J gene: TRBJ1-5; D gene: NA; V gene: TRBV3-1/TRBV3-2; CDR3 protein: CASSRGGWPQHF; CDR3 DNA: TGTGCCAGCAGCCGAGGGGGTTGGCCCCAGCATTTT
clone size: NA; J gene: TRBJ2-5; D gene: NA; V gene: TRBV7-9; CDR3 protein: CASSLRQTQETQYF; CDR3 DNA: TGTGCCAGCAGCTTACGACAGACTCAAGAGACCCAGTACTTC
clone size: NA; J gene: TRBJ2-7; D gene: NA; V gene: TRBV7-8; CDR3 protein: CASSRADEQYF; CDR3 DNA: TGTGCCAGCAGCCGGGCCGACGAGCAGTACTTC
clone size: NA; J gene: TRBJ1-6; D gene: NA; V gene: TRBV6-5; CDR3 protein: CASSSRGEGSPLHF; CDR3 DNA: TGTGCCAGCAGTTCTCGGGGAGAAGGGTCACCCCTCCACTTT